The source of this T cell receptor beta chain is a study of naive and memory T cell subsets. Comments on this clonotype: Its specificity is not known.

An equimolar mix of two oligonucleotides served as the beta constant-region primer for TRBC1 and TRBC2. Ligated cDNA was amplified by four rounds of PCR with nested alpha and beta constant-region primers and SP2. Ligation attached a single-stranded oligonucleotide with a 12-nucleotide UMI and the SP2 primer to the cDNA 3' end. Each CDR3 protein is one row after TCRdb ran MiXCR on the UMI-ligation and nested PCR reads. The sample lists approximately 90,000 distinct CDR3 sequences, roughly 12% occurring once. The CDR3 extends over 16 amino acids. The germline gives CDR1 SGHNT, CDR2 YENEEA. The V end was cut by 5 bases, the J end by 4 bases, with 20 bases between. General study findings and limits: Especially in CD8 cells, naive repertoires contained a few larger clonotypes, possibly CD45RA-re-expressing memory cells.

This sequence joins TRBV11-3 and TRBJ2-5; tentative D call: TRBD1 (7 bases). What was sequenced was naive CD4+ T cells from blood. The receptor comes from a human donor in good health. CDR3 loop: CASSPSRQGGGETQYF. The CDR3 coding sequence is TGTGCCAGCAGCCCGTCCCGACAGGGAGGAGGAGAGACCCAGTACTTC.